Each of the 7 T cell receptor beta chains below was sequenced from the same sample in a study of T cell changes during pregnancy in multiple sclerosis (dated by TCRdb to between 2018 and 2021). The method behind the library was the immunoSEQ multiplex PCR assay. Entries here come from immuneACCESS through TCRdb and include only in-frame sequences with V and J called. Some clones fail to appear in such tables; in the studies checked, an unresolved V gene covers under half of the shortfall, and the cause of the remainder is unknown. For this sample there are about 83,000 clones; roughly 96% appear just once. The top ten constitute around 1% of the sample. The sequences come from peripheral blood, collected in the second trimester of pregnancy. The origin of the receptors is a female donor with multiple sclerosis, enrolled in a pregnancy study.

This sequence joins TRBV6-6 and TRBJ2-3; 10 bases align to TRBD1. V lost 8 bases and J lost 4; bases outside the gene matches: 9. Germline-derived CDR1 and CDR2 are MNHNY and SVGAGI (reference sequence). CDR3 length: 15 residues. For the CDR3, the DNA is TGTGCCAGCCGACTAAGGACAGGGGGGGCAGATACGCAGTATTTT. This codes for CASRLRTGGADTQYF.

The count of this clone is one. The chain joins TRBV6-5 to TRBJ1-2; 12 nucleotides line up with TRBD1. Germline V CDR1 and CDR2: MNHEY, SVGAGI. This CDR3 has 16 amino acids. V was pared by 2 bases and J by 8 bases, with 9 bases of the junction left unmatched. The CDR3 loop is CASSYAGQGAVDGYTF. The CDR3 DNA reads TGTGCCAGCAGTTACGCGGGACAGGGGGCGGTGGACGGCTACACCTTC.

The V gene is TRBV28, the J gene TRBJ2-2; D remains ambiguous. The germline gives CDR1 MDHEN, CDR2 SYDVKM. This CDR3 spans 16 amino acids. The V and J ends lost 2 bases and 4 bases respectively, with 14 bases between them. The CDR3 nucleotides read TGTGCCAGCAGTTTAAATTCGGTACAGATCACCGGGGAGCTGTTTTTT. Translating gives CASSLNSVQITGELFF.

This chain joins TRBV18 and TRBJ2-2, with D perhaps matching TRBD1 (6 bases). Germline CDR1 is KGHSH and CDR2 is LQKENI. The V gene lost 4 bases and the J gene lost 6 bases, with 9 bases spanning the gap. This CDR3 comprises 13 residues. DNA of the CDR3: TGTGCCAGCTCACTGGACAGAGCCGGGGAGCTGTTTTTT. Translated: CASSLDRAGELFF.

V gene TRBV19 combines with J gene TRBJ2-7; 7 nucleotides match TRBD2. This CDR3 comprises 15 residues. Trimming at V came to 2 bases and at J to 2 bases, leaving 6 bases not matched to a gene. Germline loops: CDR1 LNHDA, CDR2 SQIVND (reference sequence). CDR3 region: CASSINPSGTYEQYF. CDR3 DNA sequence: TGTGCCAGTAGTATAAACCCTAGCGGAACCTACGAGCAGTACTTC.

J is TRBJ1-4 and V is TRBV28, with a possible D match to TRBD1 (6 bases). Trimming removed 5 bases from V and 6 bases from J, with 13 bases in between. Germline loops: CDR1 MDHEN, CDR2 SYDVKM. This CDR3 contains 14 residues. The CDR3 nucleotides read TGTGCCAGCAGTATCAGGGGTCTCGATGAAAAACTGTTTTTT. This gives the protein CASSIRGLDEKLFF.

The V call is TRBV28, the J call TRBJ1-1; D unresolved. CDR1 is MDHEN and CDR2 is SYDVKM in the germline V gene. V lost 2 bases to trimming and J lost 8 bases, with 9 bases between them. The CDR3 runs to 12 residues. CDR3 sequence: CASSLGGREAFF. The DNA for the CDR3 is TGTGCCAGCAGTTTAGGAGGCAGAGAAGCTTTCTTT.